The entry that follows covers one T cell receptor beta chain sequence. At one end, the junction sequence differs from germline, possibly due to a read error. Using immunoSEQ multiplex PCR, the repertoire was profiled, and TCRdb retains in-frame clones only, with some absent. This sample has several thousand clones, with approximately 80% found just once. This CDR3 is 14 amino acids long. The germline CDR1 and CDR2 sequences are SGHRS and YFSETQ. The normal lung sample lay at least 3 cm, and maximally far, from the tumour. The data stem from a study of immune cell composition in non-small cell lung cancer.

This receptor was obtained from a human donor with non-small cell lung cancer. The chain has TRBV5-1 and TRBJ1-1, with 7 bases fitting TRBD1. Specimen: non-adjacent lung tissue. The CDR3 DNA follows: TGCGCCAGCAGCCGGGGACAGCTGGGTCAAGAACATCTCTTT. This codes for CASSRGQLGQEHLF.